The clone carrying this T cell receptor beta chain was picked up a small number of times. Its target is not known. V lost 5 bases to trimming and J lost 0 bases, with 11 bases between them. The CDR3 spans 15 residues. Germline CDR1 is SGHVS and CDR2 is FQNEAQ. TCRdb re-analysed the 5' RACE reads in MiXCR, keeping a single row per CDR3 protein. The table records roughly 480,000 distinct CDR3 sequences, nearly 25% of them present only once. This sample was taken from a study of T-cell memory formation after mild COVID-19. Study-level background: In these data, TCR clusters were largely donor specific. Overall study findings and caveats: A subset of responding clones appeared in pre-infection memory, suggesting cross-reactive memory joined. CD4+ contracting clones were found mainly in CM and EM, and CD8+ ones in EMRA.

The chain recombines TRBV7-8 with TRBJ1-5; D ambiguous. The sequence came from an adult woman who had mild COVID-19 (a few samples of this study predate the infection). Cell type and time point are not known. The specimen sequenced was PBMCs or a T cell subset sorted from them (not recorded which). This chain's CDR3 is CASSTILDSNQPQHF. As DNA, the CDR3 is TGTGCCAGCAGCACTATCCTGGATAGCAATCAGCCCCAGCATTTT.